These 6 T cell receptor beta chains were sequenced from one sample in a study of T cell responses to AZD1222 COVID-19 vaccine. The protocol was immunoSEQ multiplex PCR, while the TCRdb copy is restricted to in-frame clones and leaves out a portion. The sample shows approximately 120,000 clones, 84% of them seen only once. The source material was peripheral blood, sampled 28 days after the second AZD1222 dose. These receptor sequences come from an adult who received the AZD1222 COVID-19 vaccine.

The genes are TRBV28 and TRBJ1-2, with D maybe TRBD1 (6 bases). Germline CDR1 MDHEN, CDR2 SYDVKM. The CDR3 contains 14 residues. Trimming stripped 2 bases from V and 7 bases from J, with 14 bases between. CDR3 sequence: CASSLERGASGYTF. The DNA for the CDR3 is TGTGCCAGCAGTTTAGAGCGGGGGGCCAGTGGCTACACCTTC.

The chain links TRBV15 to TRBJ2-3; tentatively, D is TRBD1 (7 bases). Trimming removed 0 bases from V and 5 bases from J, with 12 bases in between. There are 15 residues in the CDR3. Germline V gene sequence: CDR1 LNHNV, CDR2 YYDKDF (reference sequence). In nucleotides, the CDR3 is TGTGCCACCAGCAGAGATGGGACAGCGGGAGATACGCAGTATTTT. Protein product: CATSRDGTAGDTQYF.

The gene calls are TRBV13 and TRBJ1-1; no clear D gene. This CDR3 has 15 amino acids. In germline, CDR1 is PRHDT, CDR2 FYEKMQ (reference sequence). The V end lost 1 base, the J end lost 5 bases, and 14 bases lay between the germline ends. The chain's CDR3 is CASSLDSGGRTEAFF. CDR3 nucleotide sequence: TGTGCCAGCAGCTTAGATTCAGGTGGTCGGACTGAAGCTTTCTTT.

The table lists this clone with a count of one. The chain uses TRBV7-2 and TRBJ1-2; D gene ambiguous. The germline V and J ends were trimmed by 3 bases and 0 bases, with 11 bases remaining between them. CDR1 SGHTA and CDR2 FQGNSA come from the germline V gene. CDR3 length: 15 residues. The CDR3 nucleotides read TGTGCCAGCAGCTTGTTAGGTTCCGCTAACTATGGCTACACCTTC. As protein: CASSLLGSANYGYTF.

The V and J genes are TRBV19 and TRBJ1-1; 8 bases align to TRBD1. The J segment lost 13 bases and the V segment lost 5 bases, leaving 18 bases of the junction unmatched. This CDR3 is 15 amino acids long. Germline V lookup: CDR1 LNHDA, CDR2 SQIVND (reference sequence). The CDR3 sequence: CASSVTSRGPYQSFF. The CDR3 nucleotides read TGTGCCAGTAGTGTTACGAGCAGGGGGCCATATCAGAGTTTCTTT.

Notes on this clone: Given the absence of the conserved phenylalanine or tryptophan at the CDR3 end, a read error is likely. Because the CDR3's place on the DNA is in doubt, the DNA is left out and the CDR3 is given as listed by TCRdb. The chain uses TRBV12-1 and TRBJ2-7; no check of the table's D call, TRBD2, against the DNA was made. TRBV12-1 is a known pseudogene. The CDR3 contains 12 residues when both ends are counted. The CDR3 is CASPTPGLAGGR.